Sequencing of this TCR beta chain was carried out in a study of cytomegalovirus exposure and HLA in healthy donors. The study, taken as a whole, reports: The analysis excluded some indistinguishable V segments, including TRBV6-2 and TRBV6-3. Later on, an analysis showed TCR association rates differing by HLA locus, with DRB1 the most and HLA-C the fewest. Reported results showed that the classifier diagnosed cytomegalovirus status with high specificity and sensitivity.

This clone was recorded only once. Its cognate antigen is unknown. The CDR3 covers 14 residues. V shed 6 bases and J 2 bases; nucleotides not matched to a gene: 6. Germline V CDR1 and CDR2: WSHSY, SAAADI. The PCR ran on 60 Vbeta and 13 Jbeta primers. Measured with immunoSEQ multiplex PCR; TCRdb has only the in-frame clones, and not every one. The sample includes 150,000 to 200,000 clones, roughly 85% of them seen just once. The sequenced sample was PBMCs. This receptor was identified in a woman aged 45-65 years in good health and CMV-seronegative. The chain links TRBV10-2 to TRBJ2-7; 8 positions match TRBD2. CDR3 nucleotides: TGCGCCAGCAGGGTGGGACTAGTTCCCTACGAGCAGTACTTC. It translates to CASRVGLVPYEQYF.